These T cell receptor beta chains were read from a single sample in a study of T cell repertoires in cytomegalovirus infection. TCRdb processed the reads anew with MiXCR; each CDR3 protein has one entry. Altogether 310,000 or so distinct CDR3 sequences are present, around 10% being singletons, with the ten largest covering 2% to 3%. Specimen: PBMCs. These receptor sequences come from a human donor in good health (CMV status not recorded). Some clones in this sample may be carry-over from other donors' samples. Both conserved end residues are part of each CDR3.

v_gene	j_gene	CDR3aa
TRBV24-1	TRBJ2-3	CATSDPGGPHTDTQYF
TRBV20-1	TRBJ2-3	CSADTLRTDTQYF
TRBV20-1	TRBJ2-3	CSATTGGSGRSDTQYF
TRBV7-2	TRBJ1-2	CASSFKVDYGYTF
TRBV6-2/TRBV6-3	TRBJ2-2	CASSRHPLGGPWLGELFF
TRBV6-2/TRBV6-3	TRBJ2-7	CASSYSRDRPYEQYF
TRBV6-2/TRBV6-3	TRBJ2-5	CASASRARQETQYF
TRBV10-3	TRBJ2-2	CAISESISHTGELFF
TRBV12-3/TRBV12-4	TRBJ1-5	CASSPGPTDPSNQPQHF
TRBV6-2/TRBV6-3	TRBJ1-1	CASTPGITEAFF
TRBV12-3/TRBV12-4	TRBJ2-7	CASSPRNRPYEQYF
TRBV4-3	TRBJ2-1	CASSQEYGLGQFF
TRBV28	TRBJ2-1	CASETSGGLLEQFF
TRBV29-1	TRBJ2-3	CSGAGRGTDTQYF
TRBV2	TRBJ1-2	CASKANGYTF
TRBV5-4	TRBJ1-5	CASSKDRGSNQPQHF
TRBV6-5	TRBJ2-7	CASSYSKSDGEQYF
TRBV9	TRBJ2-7	CASSVAFGGTYEQYF
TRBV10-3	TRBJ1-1	CAITGGAGNTEAFF
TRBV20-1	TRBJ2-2	CSARGKGSTGELFF
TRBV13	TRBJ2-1	CASSLDRGRNEQFF
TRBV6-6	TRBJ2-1	CASRSGEQFF
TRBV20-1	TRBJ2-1	CSAGPTGVHEQFF
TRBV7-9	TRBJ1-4	CASSEGIGKLFF
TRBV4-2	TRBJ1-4	CASSRRGQGPEKLFF
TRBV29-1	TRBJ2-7	CSVSGQGSTYEQYF
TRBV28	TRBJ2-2	CASSTGQGWNTGELFF
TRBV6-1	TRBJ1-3	CASSEVRTKGNTIYF
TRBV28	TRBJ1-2	CASNVAGTGSYGYTF
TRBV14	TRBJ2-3	CASSQRLAGAARRSTDTQYF
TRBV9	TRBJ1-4	CASSVGGSYNEKLFF
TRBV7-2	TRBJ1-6	CASSLRDHSPLHF
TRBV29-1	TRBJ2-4	CSVGGRENIQYF
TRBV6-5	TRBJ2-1	CASSYGRVSYNEQFF
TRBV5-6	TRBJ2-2	CASSLIDLTGELFF
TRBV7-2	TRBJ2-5	CASSLTGVGLETQYF
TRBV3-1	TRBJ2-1	CASSQERSLEQFF
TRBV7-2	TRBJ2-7	CASSPDRAYEQYF
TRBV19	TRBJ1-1	CAQAGAGHTEAFF
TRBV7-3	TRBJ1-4	CASSLIGPPNEKLFF
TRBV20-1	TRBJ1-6	CSARQTTGGNSPLHF
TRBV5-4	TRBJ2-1	CASSPGQGISSYNEQFF
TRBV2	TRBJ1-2	CASSESGNNGYTF
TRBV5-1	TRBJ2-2	CASSTGALGLFF
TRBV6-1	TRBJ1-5	CASSYGPDISNQPQHF
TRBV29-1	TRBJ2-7	CSVDAGTGESEQYF
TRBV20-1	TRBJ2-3	CSARSLETDTQYF